This T cell receptor beta chain was documented in a study of T cells after yellow fever vaccination. On the study more broadly: Low-cell-number fractions underwent preparation using SMART-Seq v4 Ultra Low Input. Whole-study results and caveats: The bulk population could contribute abundant contaminating clonotypes to FACS-sorted repertoires.

This clonotype was detected ten times or more. The antigen remains unidentified. Germline-derived CDR1 and CDR2 are SGHKS and YYEKEE (reference sequence). This CDR3 region has 14 residues. The V gene lost 4 bases and the J gene lost 2 bases, with 12 bases spanning the gap. Template switching by 5'RACE produced TCR cDNA, adding a universal primer site and UMIs. One entry per CDR3 protein, called by TCRdb with MiXCR from the 5' RACE reads. This sample has approximately 550,000 distinct CDR3 sequences, with over 15% found just once. This clonotype was obtained from a man under 40 who received the YFV17D yellow fever vaccine. This material consisted of PBMCs, taken 15 days after the yellow fever booster vaccination. The J gene is TRBJ2-5, the V gene TRBV5-5; a weak D match, TRBD2 (6 bases). In DNA form, the CDR3 reads TGTGCCAGCAGCCGGGCGGGACCACAAGAGACCCAGTACTTC. Translation gives CASSRAGPQETQYF.